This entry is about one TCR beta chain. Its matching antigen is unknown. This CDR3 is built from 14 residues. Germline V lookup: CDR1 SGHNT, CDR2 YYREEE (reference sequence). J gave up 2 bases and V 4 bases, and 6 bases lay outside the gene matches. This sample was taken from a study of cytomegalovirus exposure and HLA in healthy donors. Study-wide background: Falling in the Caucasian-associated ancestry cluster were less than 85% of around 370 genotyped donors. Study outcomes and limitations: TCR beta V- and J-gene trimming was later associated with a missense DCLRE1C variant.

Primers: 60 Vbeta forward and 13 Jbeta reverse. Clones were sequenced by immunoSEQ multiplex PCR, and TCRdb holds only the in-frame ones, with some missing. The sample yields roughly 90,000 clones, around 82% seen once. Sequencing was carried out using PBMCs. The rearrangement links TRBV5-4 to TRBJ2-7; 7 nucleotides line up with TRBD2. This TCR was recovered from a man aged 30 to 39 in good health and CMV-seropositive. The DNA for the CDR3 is TGTGCCAGCAGCCGGGGAGGGGCCCCCTACGAGCAGTACTTC. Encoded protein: CASSRGGAPYEQYF.